There are a few counts of the clone carrying this TCR beta chain. Its antigen remains unidentified. These data originate in a study of response to subunit inactivated influenza vaccine. TCRdb processed the RT-PCR reads anew with MiXCR; each CDR3 protein has one entry. Here the sample spans about 780,000 distinct CDR3 sequences, approximately 17% being singletons. The V end lost 3 bases, the J end lost 3 bases, and 10 bases lay between the germline ends. Germline V CDR1 and CDR2: SGDLS, YYNGEE. This CDR3 contains 13 residues. Broader study findings: With each seasonal influenza vaccination, the authors suggested, few new T cells are recruited.

The clonotype comes from a man aged 50 or older who received an inactivated influenza vaccine. The sequenced sample was PBMCs from blood, obtained around 5 days after vaccination. V gene TRBV9 combines with J gene TRBJ2-7; maybe TRBD1 (6 bases). In nucleotides, the CDR3 is TGTGCCAGCAGCGGGGACATAGGCTACGAGCAGTACTTC. Protein sequence: CASSGDIGYEQYF.